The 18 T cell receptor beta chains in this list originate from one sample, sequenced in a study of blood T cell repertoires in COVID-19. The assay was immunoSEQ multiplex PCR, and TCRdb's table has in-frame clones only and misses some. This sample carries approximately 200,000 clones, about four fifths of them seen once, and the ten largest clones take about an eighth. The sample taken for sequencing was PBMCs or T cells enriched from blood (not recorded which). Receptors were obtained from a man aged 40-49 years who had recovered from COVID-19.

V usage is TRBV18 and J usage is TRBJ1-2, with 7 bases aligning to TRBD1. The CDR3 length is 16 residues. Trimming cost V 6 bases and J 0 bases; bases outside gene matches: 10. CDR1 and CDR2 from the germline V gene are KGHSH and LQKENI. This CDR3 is CASSPDRVRANYGYTF. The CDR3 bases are TGTGCCAGCTCGCCAGACAGGGTTCGGGCTAACTATGGCTACACCTTC.

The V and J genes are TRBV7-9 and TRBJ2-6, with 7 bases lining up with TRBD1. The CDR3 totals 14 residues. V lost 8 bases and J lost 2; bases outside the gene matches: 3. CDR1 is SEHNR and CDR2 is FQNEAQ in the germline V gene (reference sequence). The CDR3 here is CASLRGPGANVLTF. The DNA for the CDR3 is TGTGCCAGCTTAAGGGGGCCTGGGGCCAACGTCCTGACTTTC.

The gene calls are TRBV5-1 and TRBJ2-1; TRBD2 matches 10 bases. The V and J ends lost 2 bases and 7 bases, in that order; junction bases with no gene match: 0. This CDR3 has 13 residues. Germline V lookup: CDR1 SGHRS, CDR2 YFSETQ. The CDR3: CASSLAGGNEQFF. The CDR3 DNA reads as TGCGCCAGCAGCTTAGCGGGAGGGAATGAGCAGTTCTTC. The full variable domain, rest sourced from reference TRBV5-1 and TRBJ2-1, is KAGVTQTPRYLIKTRGQQVTLSCSPISGHRSVSWYQQTPGQGLQFLFEYFSETQRNKGNFPGRFSGRQFSNSRSEMNVSTLELGDSALYLCASSLAGGNEQFFGPGTRLTVL.

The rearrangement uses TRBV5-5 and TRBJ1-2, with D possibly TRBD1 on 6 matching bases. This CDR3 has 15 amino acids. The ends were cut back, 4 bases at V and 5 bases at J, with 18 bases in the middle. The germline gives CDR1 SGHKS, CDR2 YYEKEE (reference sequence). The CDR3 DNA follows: TGTGCCAGCAGCCTAGGACAGAGGGGCAGGTATGGCTACACCTTC. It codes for CASSLGQRGRYGYTF. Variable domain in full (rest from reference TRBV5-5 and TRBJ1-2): DAGVTQSPTHLIKTRGQQVTLRCSPISGHKSVSWYQQVLGQGPQFIFQYYEKEERGRGNFPDRFSARQFPNYSSELNVNALLLGDSALYLCASSLGQRGRYGYTFGSGTRLTVV.

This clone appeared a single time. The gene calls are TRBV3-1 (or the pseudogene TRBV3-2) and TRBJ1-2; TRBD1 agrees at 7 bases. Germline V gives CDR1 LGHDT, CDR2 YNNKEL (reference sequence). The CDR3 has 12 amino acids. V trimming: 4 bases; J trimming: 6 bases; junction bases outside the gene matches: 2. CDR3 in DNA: TGTGCCAGCAGCCGTACAGGGGATGGCTACACCTTC. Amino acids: CASSRTGDGYTF.

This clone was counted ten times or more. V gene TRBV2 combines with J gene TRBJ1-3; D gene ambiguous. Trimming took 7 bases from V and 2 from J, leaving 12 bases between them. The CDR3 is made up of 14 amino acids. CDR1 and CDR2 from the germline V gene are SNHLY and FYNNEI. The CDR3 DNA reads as TGTGCCAGCAACGGGGTAGGCACTGGAAACACCATATATTTT. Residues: CASNGVGTGNTIYF.

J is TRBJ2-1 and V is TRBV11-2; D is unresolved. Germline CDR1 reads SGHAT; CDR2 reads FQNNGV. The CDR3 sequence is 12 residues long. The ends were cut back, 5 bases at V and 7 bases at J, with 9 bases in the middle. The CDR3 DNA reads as TGTGCCAGCAGCCCCGAGAGGAATGAGCAGTTCTTC. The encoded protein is CASSPERNEQFF.

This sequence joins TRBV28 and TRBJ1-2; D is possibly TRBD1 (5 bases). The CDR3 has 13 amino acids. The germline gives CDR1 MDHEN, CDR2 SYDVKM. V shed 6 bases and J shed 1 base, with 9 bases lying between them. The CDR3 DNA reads TGTGCCAGCAGGTCAGGGATTAACTATGGCTACACCTTC. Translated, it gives CASRSGINYGYTF.

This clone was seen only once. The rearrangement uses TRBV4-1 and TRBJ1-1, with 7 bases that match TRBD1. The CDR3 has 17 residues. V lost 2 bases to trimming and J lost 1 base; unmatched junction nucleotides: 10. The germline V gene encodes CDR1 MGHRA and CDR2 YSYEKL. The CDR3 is CASSQTRGTATNTEAFF. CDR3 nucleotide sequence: TGCGCCAGCAGCCAAACTCGAGGGACAGCCACGAACACTGAAGCTTTCTTT.

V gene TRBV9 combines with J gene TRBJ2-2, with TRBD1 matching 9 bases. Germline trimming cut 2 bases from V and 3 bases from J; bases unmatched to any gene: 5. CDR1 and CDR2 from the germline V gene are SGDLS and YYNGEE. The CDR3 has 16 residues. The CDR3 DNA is TGTGCCAGCAGCGTCGATGGGACAGGGTACACCGGGGAGCTGTTTTTT. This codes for CASSVDGTGYTGELFF.

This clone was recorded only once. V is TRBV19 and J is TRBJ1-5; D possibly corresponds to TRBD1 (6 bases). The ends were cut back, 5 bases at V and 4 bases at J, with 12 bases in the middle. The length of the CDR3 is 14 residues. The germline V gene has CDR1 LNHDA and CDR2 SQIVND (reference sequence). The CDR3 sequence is CASSFSTGNQPQHF. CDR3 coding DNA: TGTGCCAGTAGTTTCTCGACAGGAAATCAGCCCCAGCATTTT.

The CDR3 reads CAISLRDTSYEQYF. In DNA form, the CDR3 reads TGTGCCATCAGCCTCCGGGACACGTCCTACGAGCAGTACTTC. The V gene is TRBV10-3, the J gene TRBJ2-7; maybe TRBD1 (6 bases). Trimming stripped 6 bases from V and 1 base from J, with 13 bases between. Germline V gene sequence: CDR1 ENHRY, CDR2 SYGVKD. CDR3 size: 14 residues.

The CDR3 is CASSADRGRYGYTF. The DNA of the CDR3 is TGTGCCAGCAGTGCCGACAGGGGTCGTTATGGCTACACCTTC. The chain employs TRBV2 and TRBJ1-2; 8 bases line up with TRBD1. Germline lookup yields CDR1 SNHLY and CDR2 FYNNEI. This CDR3 is built from 14 residues. With 4 bases clipped from V and 5 bases from J, the junction kept 6 bases outside the gene matches.

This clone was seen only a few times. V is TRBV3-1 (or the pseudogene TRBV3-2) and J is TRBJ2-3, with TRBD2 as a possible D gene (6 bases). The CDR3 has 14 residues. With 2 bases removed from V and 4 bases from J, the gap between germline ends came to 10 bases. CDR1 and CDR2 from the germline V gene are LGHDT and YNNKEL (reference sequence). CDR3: CASSQREKADTQYF. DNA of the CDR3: TGTGCCAGCAGCCAACGGGAGAAGGCAGATACGCAGTATTTT.

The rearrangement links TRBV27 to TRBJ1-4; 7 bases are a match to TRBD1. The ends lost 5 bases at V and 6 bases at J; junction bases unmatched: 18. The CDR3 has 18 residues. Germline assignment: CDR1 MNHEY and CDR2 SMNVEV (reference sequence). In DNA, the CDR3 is TGTGCCAGCAGTACACAGGGGTCTTTGAGTCCGGGTGATGAAAAACTGTTTTTT. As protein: CASSTQGSLSPGDEKLFF. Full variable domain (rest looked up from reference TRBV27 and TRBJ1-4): EAQVTQNPRYLITVTGKKLTVTCSQNMNHEYMSWYRQDPGLGLRQIYYSMNVEVTDKGDVPEGYKVSRKEKRNFPLILESPSPNQTSLYFCASSTQGSLSPGDEKLFFGSGTQLSVL.

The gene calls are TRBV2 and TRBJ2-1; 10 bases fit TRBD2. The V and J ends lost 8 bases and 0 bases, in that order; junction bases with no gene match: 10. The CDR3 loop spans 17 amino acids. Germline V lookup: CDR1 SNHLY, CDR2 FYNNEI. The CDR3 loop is CASQAGGAMSSYNEQFF. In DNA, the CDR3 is TGTGCCAGCCAAGCGGGGGGGGCTATGAGCTCCTACAATGAGCAGTTCTTC.

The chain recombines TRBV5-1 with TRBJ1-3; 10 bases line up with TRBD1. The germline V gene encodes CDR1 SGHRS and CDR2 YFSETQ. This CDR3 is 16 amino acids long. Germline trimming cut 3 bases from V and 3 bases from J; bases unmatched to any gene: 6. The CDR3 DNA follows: TGCGCCAGCAGCTCCGGGACAGGGGAATATGGAAACACCATATATTTT. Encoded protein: CASSSGTGEYGNTIYF.

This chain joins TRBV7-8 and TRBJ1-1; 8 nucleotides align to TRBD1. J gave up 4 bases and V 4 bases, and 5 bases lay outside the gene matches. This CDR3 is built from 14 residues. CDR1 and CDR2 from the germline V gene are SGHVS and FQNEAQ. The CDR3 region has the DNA TGTGCCAGCAGCTCCGCTGACAGGGGCACTGAAGCTTTCTTT. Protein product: CASSSADRGTEAFF.